A single sample gave rise to the 6 T cell receptor beta chains below, sequenced in a study of blood T cell repertoires in COVID-19. Data came from immunoSEQ multiplex PCR; TCRdb stores just in-frame clones and leaves some out. The data hold approximately 390,000 clones, with 70% to 90% observed a single time. The sample comprised PBMCs or T cells enriched from blood (not recorded which). These receptors came from a woman in her forties with acute COVID-19.

V gene TRBV2 combines with J gene TRBJ1-5; D gene unclear. The CDR3 is 13 amino acids. Trimming removed 6 bases from V and 4 bases from J, with 10 bases in between. Germline CDR1 is SNHLY and CDR2 is FYNNEI. For the CDR3, the DNA is TGTGCCAGCAGCGAGGGAGAGAATCAGCCCCAGCATTTT. Translation gives CASSEGENQPQHF.

The genes are TRBV27 and TRBJ1-2; D remains ambiguous. The CDR3 contains 13 residues. CDR1 is MNHEY and CDR2 is SMNVEV in the germline V gene (reference sequence). V was shortened by 5 bases and J by 2 bases, with 9 bases between the two germline ends. CDR3 coding DNA: TGTGCCAGCAGTCCGTCCGGGAACTATGGCTACACCTTC. Its translation: CASSPSGNYGYTF.

The chain carries TRBV5-4 and TRBJ1-4; a possible D gene is TRBD1 (6 bases). The CDR3 is 15 amino acids. CDR1 SGHNT and CDR2 YYREEE come from the germline V gene (reference sequence). Deletions cut 3 bases from V and 4 bases from J, with 13 bases between. The DNA of the CDR3 is TGTGCCAGCAGCTCTCCCCTGGACAGTAATGAAAAACTGTTTTTT. Translating it yields CASSSPLDSNEKLFF.

This clone occurred once. J is TRBJ1-5 and V is TRBV6-1; 7 bases are shared with TRBD1. V dropped 1 base and J dropped 2; count of bases not matched to a gene: 11. Germline CDR1 reads MNHNS; CDR2 reads SASEGT. The CDR3 contains 18 residues. The DNA of the CDR3 is TGTGCCAGCAGTGAAGGGGACAGTTCGTGGATTGGCAATCAGCCCCAGCATTTT. As protein: CASSEGDSSWIGNQPQHF.

V usage is TRBV19 and J usage is TRBJ2-3, with 7 bases matching TRBD1. This CDR3 comprises 14 residues. CDR1 LNHDA and CDR2 SQIVND come from the germline V gene (reference sequence). Trimming at V came to 3 bases and at J to 5 bases, leaving 5 bases not matched to a gene. In nucleotides, the CDR3 is TGTGCCAGTAGTATGGGACAGTGGGAAGATACGCAGTATTTT. Protein sequence: CASSMGQWEDTQYF.

This sequence joins TRBV19 and TRBJ2-1; possibly TRBD1 for D (6 bases). CDR1 LNHDA and CDR2 SQIVND come from the germline V gene (reference sequence). Between the trimmed V and J ends, which lost 4 bases and 6 bases, there was a span of 10 bases. The length of the CDR3 is 13 residues. The CDR3 coding sequence is TGTGCCAGTAGTACGGACAGCTTCAATGAGCAGTTCTTC. Translating gives CASSTDSFNEQFF.